Detailed here is one TCR beta chain. The antigen is not known. Other DNA variants within this sample encode the same CDR3. This CDR3 comprises 14 residues. V lost 0 bases and J lost 5, with 11 bases in between. Looked up from germline, CDR1 is SGDLS and CDR2 is YYNGEE. The sample belongs to a study of graft-versus-host responses after intestinal transplantation. Study summary: Transplantation in recipients was multivisceral, liver-intestinal, or isolated intestinal. Among the recipients, all got anti-thymocyte globulin induction and then tacrolimus and steroids for about 3 years. Whole-study findings and limits: GvH clones detected in recipient marrow included some appearing first in ileum or blood.

Processing was applied to graft tissue in order to liberate intraepithelial and lamina propria lymphocytes. Some clones are missing from TCRdb's copy, which holds only in-frame ones; the method was immunoSEQ multiplex PCR. The table lists around 7,400 clones, around 63% of them singletons, with 15% to 20% in the top ten. The chain combines TRBV9 with TRBJ2-5, with D perhaps TRBD2 (7 bases). The receptor's source is a human patient who received an intestinal transplant, so some T cells may come from the graft donor. Sequenced here: ileum tissue, sampled approximately 35 weeks after intestinal transplantation. CDR3 coding DNA: TGTGCCAGCAGCGTAGGCGGGGGCTGGGAGACCCAGTACTTC. Protein: CASSVGGGWETQYF. Variable domain in full (rest from reference TRBV9 and TRBJ2-5): DSGVTQTPKHLITATGQRVTLRCSPRSGDLSVYWYQQSLDQGLQFLIQYYNGEERAKGNILERFSAQQFPDLHSELNLSSLELGDSALYFCASSVGGGWETQYFGPGTRLLVL.